This T cell receptor beta chain was observed in a study of blood T cell repertoires in COVID-19. J lost 0 bases, V lost 1 base, and 8 bases had no gene match. CDR3 length equals 18 residues. Germline V CDR1 and CDR2: SGHTA, FQGNSA. Methods used by the authors: Scientists estimated how many nucleated cells there were by amplifying reference gene primers. Clones were sequenced by immunoSEQ multiplex PCR, and TCRdb holds only the in-frame ones, with some missing. D and trimming were read from the DNA, whereas the V and J calls and clone size are those reported in that table. The sample gives tens of thousands of clones, 80% to 90% of which show up once; over 1.3% is in the top ten.

The sequence was collected from an older woman with acute or convalescent COVID-19. Sequencing was carried out using peripheral blood. V is TRBV7-2 and J is TRBJ2-7; 11 positions agree with TRBD2. CDR3 amino acids: CASSLGLAGGGNSYEQYF. The CDR3, as DNA: TGTGCCAGCAGCTTAGGGCTAGCGGGGGGCGGAAACTCCTACGAGCAGTACTTC.